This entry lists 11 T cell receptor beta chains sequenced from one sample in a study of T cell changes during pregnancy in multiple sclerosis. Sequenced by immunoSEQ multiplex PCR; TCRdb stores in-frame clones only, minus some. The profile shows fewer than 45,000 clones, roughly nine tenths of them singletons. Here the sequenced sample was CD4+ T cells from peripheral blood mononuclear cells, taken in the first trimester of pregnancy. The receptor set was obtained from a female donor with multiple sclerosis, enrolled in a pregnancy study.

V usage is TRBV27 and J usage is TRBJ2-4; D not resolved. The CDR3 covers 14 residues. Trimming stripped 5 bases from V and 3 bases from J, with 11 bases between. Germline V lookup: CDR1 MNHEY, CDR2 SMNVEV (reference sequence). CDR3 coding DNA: TGTGCCAGCAGTATAACTGAGGACAAAAACATTCAGTACTTC. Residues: CASSITEDKNIQYF.

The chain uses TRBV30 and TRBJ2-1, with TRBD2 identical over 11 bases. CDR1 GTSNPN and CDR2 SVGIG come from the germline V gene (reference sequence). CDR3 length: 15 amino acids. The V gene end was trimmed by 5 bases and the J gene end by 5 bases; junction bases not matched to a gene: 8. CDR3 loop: CAWGGLAGGDNEQFF. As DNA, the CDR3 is TGTGCCTGGGGGGGCCTAGCGGGAGGCGACAATGAGCAGTTCTTC. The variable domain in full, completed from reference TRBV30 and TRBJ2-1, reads SQTIHQWPATLVQPVGSPLSLECTVEGTSNPNLYWYRQAAGRGLQLLFYSVGIGQISSEVPQNLSASRPQDRQFILSSKKLLLSDSGFYLCAWGGLAGGDNEQFFGPGTRLTVL.

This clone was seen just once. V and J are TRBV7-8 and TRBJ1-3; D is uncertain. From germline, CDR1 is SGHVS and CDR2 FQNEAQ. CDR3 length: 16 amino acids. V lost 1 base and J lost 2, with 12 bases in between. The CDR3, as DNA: TGTGCCAGCAGCTTAGGTCGGGGTTTACCTGGAAACACCATATATTTT. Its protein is CASSLGRGLPGNTIYF.

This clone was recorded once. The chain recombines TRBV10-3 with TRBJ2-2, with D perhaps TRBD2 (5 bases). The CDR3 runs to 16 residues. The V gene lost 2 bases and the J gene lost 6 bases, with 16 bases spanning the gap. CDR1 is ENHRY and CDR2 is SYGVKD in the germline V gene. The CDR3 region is CAISERTRGSSGELFF. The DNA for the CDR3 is TGTGCCATCAGTGAGCGAACCCGGGGTTCCTCCGGGGAGCTGTTTTTT.

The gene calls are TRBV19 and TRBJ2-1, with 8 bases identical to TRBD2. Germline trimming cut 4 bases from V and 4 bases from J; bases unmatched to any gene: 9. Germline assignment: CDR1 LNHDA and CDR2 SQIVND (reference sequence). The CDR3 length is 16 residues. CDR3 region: CASSSWAGGKYNEQFF. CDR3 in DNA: TGTGCCAGTAGTAGTTGGGCGGGAGGCAAGTACAATGAGCAGTTCTTC.

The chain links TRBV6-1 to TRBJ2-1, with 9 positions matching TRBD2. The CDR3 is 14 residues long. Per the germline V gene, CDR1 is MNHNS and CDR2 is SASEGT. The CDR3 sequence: CGILGAGGYNEQFF. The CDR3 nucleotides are TGTGGCATCCTGGGAGCGGGAGGTTACAATGAGCAGTTCTTC.

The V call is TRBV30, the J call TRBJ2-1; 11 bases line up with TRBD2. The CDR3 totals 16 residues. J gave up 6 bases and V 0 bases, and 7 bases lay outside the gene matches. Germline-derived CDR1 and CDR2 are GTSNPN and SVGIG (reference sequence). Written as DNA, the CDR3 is TGTGCCTGGAGTGTATTCGGGACTAGCGGTCCCAATGAGCAGTTCTTC. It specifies CAWSVFGTSGPNEQFF.

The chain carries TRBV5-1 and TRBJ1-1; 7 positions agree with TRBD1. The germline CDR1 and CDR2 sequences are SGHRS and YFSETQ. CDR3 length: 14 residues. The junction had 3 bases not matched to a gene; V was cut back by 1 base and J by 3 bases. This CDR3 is CASSLHTGDTEAFF. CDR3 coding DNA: TGCGCCAGCAGCTTGCATACAGGGGACACTGAAGCTTTCTTT.

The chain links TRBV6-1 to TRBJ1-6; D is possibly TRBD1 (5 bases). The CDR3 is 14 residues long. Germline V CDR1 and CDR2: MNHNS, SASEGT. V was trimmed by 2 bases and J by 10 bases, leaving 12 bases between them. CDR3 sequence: CASSESWGGSPLHF. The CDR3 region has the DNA TGTGCCAGCAGTGAATCCTGGGGGGGGTCACCCCTCCACTTT.

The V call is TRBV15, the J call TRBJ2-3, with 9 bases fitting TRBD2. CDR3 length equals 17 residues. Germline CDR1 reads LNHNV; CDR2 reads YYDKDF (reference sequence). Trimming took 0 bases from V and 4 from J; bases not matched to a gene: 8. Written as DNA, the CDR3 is TGTGCCACCAGCAGAGACCTGGGACTAGCCCTATCAGATACGCAGTATTTT. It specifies CATSRDLGLALSDTQYF.

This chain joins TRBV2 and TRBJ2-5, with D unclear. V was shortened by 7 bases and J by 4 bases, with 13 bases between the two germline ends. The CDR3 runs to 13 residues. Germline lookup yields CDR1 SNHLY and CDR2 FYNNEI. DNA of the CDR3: TGTGCCAGCATTCGCGAGGCGACAGAGACCCAGTACTTC. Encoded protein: CASIREATETQYF.